Below are 10 T cell receptor beta chains sequenced from a single sample in a study of T cell repertoires in cytomegalovirus infection. The antigens these receptors bind are not known. TCRdb independently ran MiXCR on the reads; one entry per CDR3 protein. The sample has more than 45,000 distinct CDR3 sequences; about 30% are singletons. The sample comprised PBMCs, sequenced either directly or after in vitro stimulation (not recorded which). Source of these receptors: a human donor in good health (CMV status not recorded). Some clones in this sample may be carry-over from other donors' samples.

This chain uses TRBV20-1 with TRBJ1-5; D not resolved. The CDR3 covers 13 residues. V shed 6 bases and J shed 5 bases, with 14 bases lying between them. Germline CDR1 is DFQATT and CDR2 is SNEGSKA (reference sequence). DNA of the CDR3: TGCAGTGCCGGAGGAGGGATCGATCAGCCCCAGCATTTT. Amino acids: CSAGGGIDQPQHF.

This clonotype has a handful of counts. V usage is TRBV5-4 and J usage is TRBJ2-3; D gene uncertain. Germline loops: CDR1 SGHNT, CDR2 YYREEE (reference sequence). This CDR3 spans 14 amino acids. Trimming shortened V by 5 bases and J by 2 bases, and 12 bases separated the two germline ends. For the CDR3, the DNA is TGTGCCAGCAGTCAGGCGAAATACACAGATACGCAGTATTTT. Amino acids: CASSQAKYTDTQYF.

The chain is built from TRBV20-1 and TRBJ1-1; possibly TRBD1 for D (6 bases). The CDR3 spans 13 residues. The V end was cut by 6 bases, the J end by 0 bases, with 11 bases between. Germline V gene lookup returns CDR1 DFQATT and CDR2 SNEGSKA (reference sequence). CDR3 in amino acids: CSAIGQLNTEAFF. CDR3 bases: TGCAGTGCCATCGGACAGTTGAACACTGAAGCTTTCTTT.

The chain employs TRBV2 and TRBJ1-6; unclear D gene. This CDR3 spans 15 amino acids. The V end lost 4 bases, the J end lost 3 bases, and 10 bases lay between the germline ends. From germline, CDR1 is SNHLY and CDR2 FYNNEI. The CDR3 nucleotides read TGTGCCAGCAGTGGACACCTTAGCTATAATTCACCCCTCCACTTT. Translation: CASSGHLSYNSPLHF. Full variable domain (remainder filled in from reference TRBV2 and TRBJ1-6): EPEVTQTPSHQVTQMGQEVILRCVPISNHLYFYWYRQILGQKVEFLVSFYNNEISEKSEIFDDQFSVERPDGSNFTLKIRSTKLEDSAMYFCASSGHLSYNSPLHFGNGTRLTVT.

V and J are TRBV5-4 and TRBJ1-1; D is possibly TRBD1 (6 bases). V was pared by 4 bases and J by 5 bases, with 24 bases between. Germline V lookup: CDR1 SGHNT, CDR2 YYREEE (reference sequence). This CDR3 comprises 17 residues. The CDR3 sequence is CASSRAGGATSWTEAFF. Here the CDR3 DNA reads TGTGCCAGCAGCCGAGCTGGGGGGGCGACAAGTTGGACTGAAGCTTTCTTT.

J is TRBJ1-4 and V is TRBV7-9; no definite D call. Trimming stripped 3 bases from V and 2 bases from J, with 4 bases between. This CDR3 is 13 amino acids long. Germline V gene lookup returns CDR1 SEHNR and CDR2 FQNEAQ (reference sequence). The CDR3 region is CASSFKTNEKLFF. The CDR3 region has the DNA TGTGCCAGCAGCTTTAAGACTAATGAAAAACTGTTTTTT.

V and J are TRBV6-1 and TRBJ1-5; weak D call: TRBD1 (5 bases). V lost 6 bases to trimming and J lost 7 bases, with 19 bases between them. The V gene's germline CDR1 is MNHNS and CDR2 SASEGT. The CDR3 sequence is 15 residues long. CDR3 DNA: TGTGCCAGCAGCACCCCCCAAGGGGTGGGACAGCCCCAGCATTTT. Protein: CASSTPQGVGQPQHF.

This clonotype turned up a few times. This chain joins TRBV28 and TRBJ1-2, with D possibly being TRBD1 (5 bases). This CDR3 region has 12 residues. Trimming took off 4 bases at V and 5 bases at J, with 8 bases between the two ends. Germline CDR1 and CDR2: MDHEN and SYDVKM. The CDR3 sequence: CASSWRGYGYTF. The DNA for the CDR3 is TGTGCCAGCAGTTGGAGGGGATATGGCTACACCTTC.

This clonotype was detected only a few times. For the CDR3, the DNA is TGCGCCAGCAGCCAAGATAGCGGCAGCTCCTACAATGAGCAGTTCTTC. Translation gives CASSQDSGSSYNEQFF. The chain recombines TRBV4-3 with TRBJ2-1, with TRBD2 as a possible D gene (6 bases). Germline CDR1 and CDR2: LGHNA and YSLEER. The CDR3 contains 16 residues. V was shortened by 0 bases and J by 0 bases, with 9 bases between the two germline ends.

This clonotype has more than one count but fewer than ten. This sequence joins TRBV10-3 and TRBJ2-7; D not resolved. V lost 10 bases and J lost 1, with 23 bases in between. Germline CDR1 reads ENHRY; CDR2 reads SYGVKD. This CDR3 spans 16 amino acids. CDR3 nucleotide sequence: TGTGCCACCGTACGACCCGACGGTGCTCGATCCTACGAGCAGTACTTC. This sequence encodes CATVRPDGARSYEQYF.